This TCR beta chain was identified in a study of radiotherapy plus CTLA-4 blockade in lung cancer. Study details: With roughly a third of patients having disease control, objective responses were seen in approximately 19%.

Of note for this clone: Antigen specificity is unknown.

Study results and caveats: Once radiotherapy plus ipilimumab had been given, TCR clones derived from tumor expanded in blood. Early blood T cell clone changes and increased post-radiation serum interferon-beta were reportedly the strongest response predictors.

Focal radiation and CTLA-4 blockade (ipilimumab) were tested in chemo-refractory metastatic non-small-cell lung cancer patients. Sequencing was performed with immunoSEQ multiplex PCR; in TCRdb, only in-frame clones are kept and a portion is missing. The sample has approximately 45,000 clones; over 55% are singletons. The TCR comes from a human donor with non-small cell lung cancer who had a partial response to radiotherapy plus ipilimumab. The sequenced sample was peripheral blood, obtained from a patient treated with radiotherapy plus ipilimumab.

CDR3 sequence reads: CASSLGGVNIQYF. In nucleotides, the CDR3 is TGTGCCAGCAGCTTGGGAGGGGTGAACATTCAGTACTTC. The chain couples TRBV7-8 to TRBJ2-4; 7 positions agree with TRBD2. The junction had 3 bases not matched to a gene; V was cut back by 3 bases and J by 7 bases. Germline lookup yields CDR1 SGHVS and CDR2 FQNEAQ. This CDR3 comprises 13 residues.